This TCR beta chain was sequenced for a study of blood T cell repertoires in COVID-19. Germline CDR1 and CDR2: SGHDT and YYEEEE. This CDR3 has 15 residues. J gave up 4 bases and V 2 bases, and 4 bases lay outside the gene matches. Authors' data handling: Amplification of reference gene primers provided the estimated nucleated cell counts. Assay: immunoSEQ multiplex PCR; the TCRdb copy retains only in-frame clones and omits some. V and J calls and clone size come straight from that table; D and trimming were deduced from the DNA. The repertoire holds hundreds of thousands of clones, roughly nine tenths seen once, with around 6.5% in the top ten.

The chain combines TRBV5-6 with TRBJ2-5, with 11 bases aligning to TRBD1. The sample was peripheral blood. The origin of this receptor is a man in his fifties or sixties who had recovered from COVID-19. CDR3 nucleotide sequence: TGTGCCAGCAGCTTTGGGACAGGGGGTTTAGAGACCCAGTACTTC. Its protein product is CASSFGTGGLETQYF.